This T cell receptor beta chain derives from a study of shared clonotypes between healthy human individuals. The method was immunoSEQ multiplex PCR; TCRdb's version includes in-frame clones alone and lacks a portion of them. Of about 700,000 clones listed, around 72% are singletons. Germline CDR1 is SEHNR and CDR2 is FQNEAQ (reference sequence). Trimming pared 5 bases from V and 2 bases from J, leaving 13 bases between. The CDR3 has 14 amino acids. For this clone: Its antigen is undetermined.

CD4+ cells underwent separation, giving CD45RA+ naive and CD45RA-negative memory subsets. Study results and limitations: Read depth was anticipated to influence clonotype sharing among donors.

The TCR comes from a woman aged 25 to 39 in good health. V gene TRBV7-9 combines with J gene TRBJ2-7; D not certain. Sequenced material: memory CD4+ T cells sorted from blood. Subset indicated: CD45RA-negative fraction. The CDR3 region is CASSLGPGTYEQYF. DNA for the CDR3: TGTGCCAGCAGCCTAGGGCCGGGTACCTACGAGCAGTACTTC. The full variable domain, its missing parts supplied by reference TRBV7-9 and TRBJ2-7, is DTGVSQNPRHKITKRGQNVTFRCDPISEHNRLYWYRQTLGQGPEFLTYFQNEAQLEKSRLLSDRFSAERPKGSFSTLEIQRTEQGDSAMYLCASSLGPGTYEQYFGPGTRLTVT.